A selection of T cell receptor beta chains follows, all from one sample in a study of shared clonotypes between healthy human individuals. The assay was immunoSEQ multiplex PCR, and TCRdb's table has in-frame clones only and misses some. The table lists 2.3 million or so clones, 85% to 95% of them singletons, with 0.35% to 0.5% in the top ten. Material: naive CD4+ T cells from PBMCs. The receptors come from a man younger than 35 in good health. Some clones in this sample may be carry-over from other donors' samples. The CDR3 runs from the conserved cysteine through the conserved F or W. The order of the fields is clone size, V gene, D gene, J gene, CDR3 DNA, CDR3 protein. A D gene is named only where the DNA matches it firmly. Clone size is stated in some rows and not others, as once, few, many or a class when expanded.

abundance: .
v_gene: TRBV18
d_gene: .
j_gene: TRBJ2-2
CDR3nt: TGTGCCAGCTCACCTCAGGCAGCCGGGGAGCTGTTTTTT
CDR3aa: CASSPQAAGELFF

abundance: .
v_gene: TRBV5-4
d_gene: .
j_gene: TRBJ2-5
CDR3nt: TGTGCCAGCAGCTTGTACGGAGAACCCAGCGGAGAGACCCAGTACTTC
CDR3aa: CASSLYGEPSGETQYF

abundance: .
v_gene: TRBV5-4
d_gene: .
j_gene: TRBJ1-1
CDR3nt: TGTGCCAGCAGCGGGGGGAAGGAGTACACTGAAGCTTTCTTT
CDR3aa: CASSGGKEYTEAFF

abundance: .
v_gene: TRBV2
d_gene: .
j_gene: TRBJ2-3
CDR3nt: TGTGCCAGCAGTTCTCGCGGGGACTATACGCAGTATTTT
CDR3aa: CASSSRGDYTQYF

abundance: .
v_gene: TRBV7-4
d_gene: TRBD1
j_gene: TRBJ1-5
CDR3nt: TGTGCCAGCAGCACCGGACAGGGGAACAATCAGCCCCAGCATTTT
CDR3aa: CASSTGQGNNQPQHF

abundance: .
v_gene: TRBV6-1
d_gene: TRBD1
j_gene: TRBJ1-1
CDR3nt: TGTGCCAGCAGTGCCAGGGGGGGTTACCACACTGAAGCTTTCTTT
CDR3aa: CASSARGGYHTEAFF

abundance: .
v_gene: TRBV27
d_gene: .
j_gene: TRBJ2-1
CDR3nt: TGTGCCAGCAGTTTATCTGAGAGGGTAGCGACCTACAATGAGCAGTTCTTC
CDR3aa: CASSLSERVATYNEQFF

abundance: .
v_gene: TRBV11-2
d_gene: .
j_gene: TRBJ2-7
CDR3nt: TGTGCCAGCAGCCCGCGAAGAGGATACGAGCAGTACTTC
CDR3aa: CASSPRRGYEQYF

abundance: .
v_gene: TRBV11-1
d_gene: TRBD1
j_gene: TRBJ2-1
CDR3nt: TGTGCCAGCACCTACCAGGCTGGGACAGGGGCCAACAATGAGCAGTTCTTC
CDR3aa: CASTYQAGTGANNEQFF

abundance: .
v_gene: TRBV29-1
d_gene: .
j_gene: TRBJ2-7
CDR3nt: TGCAGCGTTGAAGAGAGGCCCGACGAGCAGTACTTC
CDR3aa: CSVEERPDEQYF

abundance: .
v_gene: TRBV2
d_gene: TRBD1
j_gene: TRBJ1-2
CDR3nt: TGTGCCAGCAGGAAGGGACAGGGGGCGCTGGGCTACACCTTC
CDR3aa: CASRKGQGALGYTF

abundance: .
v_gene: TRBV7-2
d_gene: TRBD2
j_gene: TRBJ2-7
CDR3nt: TGTGCCAGCAGCTTTGTTAGCGGGGACTACGAGCAGTACTTC
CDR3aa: CASSFVSGDYEQYF

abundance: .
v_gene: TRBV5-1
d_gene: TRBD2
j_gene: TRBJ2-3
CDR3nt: TGCGCCAGCAGCTTGGTATGGGCTAGCGGGAGGGAGATACCAGATACGCAGTATTTT
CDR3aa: CASSLVWASGREIPDTQYF

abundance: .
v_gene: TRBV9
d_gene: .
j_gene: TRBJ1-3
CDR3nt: TGTGCCAGCAGCGTAAGCGGGGAGGCAGCTGGAAACACCATATATTTT
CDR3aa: CASSVSGEAAGNTIYF

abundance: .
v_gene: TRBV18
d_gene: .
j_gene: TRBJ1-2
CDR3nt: TGTGCCAGCTCACGAGAATCCCGGGGGCGCTACACCTTC
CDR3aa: CASSRESRGRYTF

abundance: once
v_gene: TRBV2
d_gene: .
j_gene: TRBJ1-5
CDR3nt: TGTGCCAGCAGTGCCGAGAGCAATCAGCCCCAGCATTTT
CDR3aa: CASSAESNQPQHF

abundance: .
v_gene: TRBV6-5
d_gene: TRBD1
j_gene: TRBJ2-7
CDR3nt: TGTGCCAGCAGACCTCTCGCGGGACAGGGCGGGGAGCAGTACTTC
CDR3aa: CASRPLAGQGGEQYF

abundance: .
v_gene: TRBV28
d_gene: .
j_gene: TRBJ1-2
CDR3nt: TGTGCCAGCAGTTTATCTCGGGGCTACACCTTC
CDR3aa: CASSLSRGYTF

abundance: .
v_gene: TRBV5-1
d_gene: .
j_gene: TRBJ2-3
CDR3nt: TGCGCCAGCAGCTTACCCGCTAGCACAGATACGCAGTATTTT
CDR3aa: CASSLPASTDTQYF

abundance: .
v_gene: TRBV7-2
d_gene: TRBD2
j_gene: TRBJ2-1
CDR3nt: TGTGCCAGCAGCTTAGATAGCGGGAACTACAATGAGCAGTTCTTC
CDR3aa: CASSLDSGNYNEQFF

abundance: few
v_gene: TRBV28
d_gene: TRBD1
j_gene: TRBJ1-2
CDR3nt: TGTGCCAGCAGTTTAGGGACAGACTATGGCTACACCTTC
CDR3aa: CASSLGTDYGYTF

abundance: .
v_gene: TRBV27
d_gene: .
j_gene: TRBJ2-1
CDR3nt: TGTGCCAGCAGTTTAGTTTCATGGCGAACCTCCAATGAGCAGTTCTTC
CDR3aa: CASSLVSWRTSNEQFF

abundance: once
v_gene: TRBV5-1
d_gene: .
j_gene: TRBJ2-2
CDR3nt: TGCGCCAGCAGCTCCGGGAGTAACACCGGGGAGCTGTTTTTT
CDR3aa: CASSSGSNTGELFF

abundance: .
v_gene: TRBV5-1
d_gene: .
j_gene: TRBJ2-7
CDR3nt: TGCGCCAGCAGCTTGTATGGGACGGGGACCTACGAGCAGTACTTC
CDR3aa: CASSLYGTGTYEQYF

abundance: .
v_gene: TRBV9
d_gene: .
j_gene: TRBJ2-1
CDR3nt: TGTGCCAGCAGCGCCGTCCTTCCGGCCTATGAGCAGTTCTTC
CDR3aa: CASSAVLPAYEQFF

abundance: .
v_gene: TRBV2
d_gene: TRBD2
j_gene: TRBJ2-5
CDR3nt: TGTGCCATCAAACTGGGACTAGCGGGAGAGACCCAGTACTTC
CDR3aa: CAIKLGLAGETQYF

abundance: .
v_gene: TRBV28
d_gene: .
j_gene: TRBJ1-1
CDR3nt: TGTGCCACCTCCAGGGCGGGGGAGACTGAAGCTTTCTTT
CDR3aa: CATSRAGETEAFF

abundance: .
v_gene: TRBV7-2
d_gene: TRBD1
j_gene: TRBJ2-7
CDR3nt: TGTGCCAGCAGCCCGACAGGGGGCCCCTACGAGCAGTACTTC
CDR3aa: CASSPTGGPYEQYF

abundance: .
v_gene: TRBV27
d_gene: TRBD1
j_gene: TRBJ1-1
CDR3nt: TGTGCCAGCAGTTTCCAAACAGGGGTTAACACTGAAGCTTTCTTT
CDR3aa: CASSFQTGVNTEAFF

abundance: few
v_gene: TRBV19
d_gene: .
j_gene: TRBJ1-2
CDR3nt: TGTGCCAGTAGTAACACCTTGGTCGCGGCCTATGGCTACACCTTC
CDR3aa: CASSNTLVAAYGYTF

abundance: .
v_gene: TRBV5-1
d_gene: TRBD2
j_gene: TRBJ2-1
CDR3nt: TGCGCCAGCAGCTTAACTAGCGGCTATTACAATGAGCAGTTCTTC
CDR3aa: CASSLTSGYYNEQFF